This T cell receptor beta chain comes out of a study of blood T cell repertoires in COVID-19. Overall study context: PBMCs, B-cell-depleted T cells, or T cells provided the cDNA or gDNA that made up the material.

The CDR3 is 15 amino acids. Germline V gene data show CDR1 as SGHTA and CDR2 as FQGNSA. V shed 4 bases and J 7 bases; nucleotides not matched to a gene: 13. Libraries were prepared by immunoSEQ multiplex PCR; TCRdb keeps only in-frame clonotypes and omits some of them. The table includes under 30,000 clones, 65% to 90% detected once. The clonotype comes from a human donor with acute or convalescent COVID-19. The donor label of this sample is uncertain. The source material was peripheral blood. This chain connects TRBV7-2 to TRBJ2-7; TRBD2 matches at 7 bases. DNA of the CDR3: TGTGCCAGCAGCTCGCAACTAGCGCCCCAGAGGGAGCAGTACTTC. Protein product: CASSSQLAPQREQYF.